This is a list of T cell receptor beta chains from one sample in a study of blood T cells in healthy people across ages. TCRdb recomputed calls from the 5' RACE reads with MiXCR, one row per CDR3 protein. The sample has more than 900,000 distinct CDR3 sequences, almost 25% seen once; the top ten hold 0.75%. Another study also made use of these data, one on T cells of mothers and their children.

The sample comprised blood. These receptors all come from a girl aged 2 to 10 in good health. Both conserved end residues are part of each CDR3. D genes are given only for firm matches. Size is omitted from some rows. Given values are once, few, many or a class for expanded clones.

DNA: TGCAGTGCGAGAAGCTACAGGGAGAATTCACCCCTCCACTTT; CDR3: CSARSYRENSPLHF; V: TRBV20-1; size: .; J: TRBJ1-6; D: .
DNA: TGTGCCAGCAGCCAAGATACGGGGCGGGAGGGGGCAGGGTTAATCGGTGAAGCTTTCTTT; CDR3: CASSQDTGREGAGLIGEAFF; V: TRBV4-2; size: few; J: TRBJ1-1; D: TRBD1
DNA: TGCAGTGCGCAAACAGGGGTAAAAACTGAAGCTTTCTTT; CDR3: CSAQTGVKTEAFF; V: TRBV20-1; size: few; J: TRBJ1-1; D: TRBD1
DNA: TGCAGCGTGAGGACAGGGAGGACTAGCGGGAGGCCCCTATGGGAGCAGTTCTTC; CDR3: CSVRTGRTSGRPLWEQFF; V: TRBV29-1; size: few; J: TRBJ2-1; D: TRBD2
DNA: TGTGCCATCACCTCGGGACTACCATACGAGCAGTACTTC; CDR3: CAITSGLPYEQYF; V: TRBV10-3; size: few; J: TRBJ2-7; D: TRBD2
DNA: TGTGCCAGCAGTGAAAGGGTCCCCTCCTACGAGCAGTACTTC; CDR3: CASSERVPSYEQYF; V: TRBV25-1; size: few; J: TRBJ2-7; D: .
DNA: TGTGCCAGCAGTTTACCCCAATTCAATGAAAAACTGTTTTTT; CDR3: CASSLPQFNEKLFF; V: TRBV28; size: .; J: TRBJ1-4; D: .
DNA: TGTGCCAGCAGTGATGTTGGGGGAAGGGGCAATGAGCAGTTCTTC; CDR3: CASSDVGGRGNEQFF; V: TRBV2; size: few; J: TRBJ2-1; D: .
DNA: TGTGCCAGCGGCACAGGGGGCGGTTCTGGAGAGACCCAGTACTTC; CDR3: CASGTGGGSGETQYF; V: TRBV3-1; size: once; J: TRBJ2-5; D: TRBD1
DNA: TGTGCCAGCAGTGATCGCCGGACACCGAACACCCGGGAGCTGTTTTTT; CDR3: CASSDRRTPNTRELFF; V: TRBV25-1; size: .; J: TRBJ2-2; D: .
DNA: TGTGCCATCAGTGGGGCAGATAAAGAGACCCAGTACTTC; CDR3: CAISGADKETQYF; V: TRBV10-3; size: .; J: TRBJ2-5; D: .
DNA: TGTGCCAGCAGCACCCGCGACAGGGGGCCTGATGGCTACACCTTC; CDR3: CASSTRDRGPDGYTF; V: TRBV11-2; size: .; J: TRBJ1-2; D: TRBD1
DNA: TGTGCCAGCAGCTTAGCAATGGGCCGAGGGTTGAAAAGCAATCAGCCCCAGCATTTT; CDR3: CASSLAMGRGLKSNQPQHF; V: TRBV7-8; size: .; J: TRBJ1-5; D: .
DNA: TGCAGTGCTAGAGATCTTCGCGGGAGGAGCTCCTACAATGAGCAGTTCTTC; CDR3: CSARDLRGRSSYNEQFF; V: TRBV20-1; size: .; J: TRBJ2-1; D: TRBD2
DNA: TGTGCCACCAGTGATGTCGAGGGAGGTCAGCCCCAGCATTTT; CDR3: CATSDVEGGQPQHF; V: TRBV24-1; size: .; J: TRBJ1-5; D: .
DNA: TGCGCCAGCAGCTTCTTCAGACCCAACCAAGAGACCCAGTACTTC; CDR3: CASSFFRPNQETQYF; V: TRBV5-1; size: few; J: TRBJ2-5; D: .
DNA: TGTGCCAGCAGCTTCACGCTTACTGCGGGAGTTCTCGATGAGCAGTTCTTC; CDR3: CASSFTLTAGVLDEQFF; V: TRBV7-9; size: .; J: TRBJ2-1; D: TRBD2
DNA: TGTGCCAGCAGCCTCTGGGGCAGAGTCCAAGAGACCCAGTACTTC; CDR3: CASSLWGRVQETQYF; V: TRBV6-5; size: .; J: TRBJ2-5; D: .
DNA: TGTGCCAGCAGGTCTACCGCTAACACCATATATTTT; CDR3: CASRSTANTIYF; V: TRBV7-9; size: .; J: TRBJ1-3; D: .
DNA: TGTGCCAGCAGCGCTGGGGACACGCTACACTTC; CDR3: CASSAGDTLHF; V: TRBV9; size: few; J: TRBJ2-7; D: .
DNA: TGTGCCAGCAGCCAAGTCAGAACGACCAATGAGCAGTTCTTC; CDR3: CASSQVRTTNEQFF; V: TRBV14; size: .; J: TRBJ2-1; D: .
DNA: TGCAGTGCTAGCGAGCGTCCGGACGCGGGTTTACCTTTCTTT; CDR3: CSASERPDAGLPFF; V: TRBV20-1; size: .; J: TRBJ1-1; D: .
DNA: TGTGCTAGTGGTTGGGGAGCGGACAATGAGCAGTTCTTC; CDR3: CASGWGADNEQFF; V: TRBV12-5; size: few; J: TRBJ2-1; D: .
DNA: TGCGCCAGCAGCCGAACAGATACCCGACGGTTCTTC; CDR3: CASSRTDTRRFF; V: TRBV5-1; size: .; J: TRBJ2-5; D: .
DNA: TGTGCCAGCAGTTTTCAACAGGGGCTCGAATTGGCTGAGGGTGAAAAACTGTTTTTT; CDR3: CASSFQQGLELAEGEKLFF; V: TRBV12-3/TRBV12-4; size: .; J: TRBJ1-4; D: TRBD1
DNA: TGTGCAAGTCGCCAAGGACGGCCGACGAACACCGGGGAGCTGTTTTTT; CDR3: CASRQGRPTNTGELFF; V: TRBV12-2; size: .; J: TRBJ2-2; D: .
DNA: TGCGCCAGCAGCCAAGTAAGGGAGATGAACACTGAAGCTTTCTTT; CDR3: CASSQVREMNTEAFF; V: TRBV4-3; size: .; J: TRBJ1-1; D: .
DNA: TGTGCCAGCAGCCCTAGATTAGCGGGTACCTCCTACAATGAGCAGTTCTTC; CDR3: CASSPRLAGTSYNEQFF; V: TRBV11-2; size: .; J: TRBJ2-1; D: TRBD2
DNA: TGTGCCAGCAAGGGGGGGCTCGAGCAGTACTTC; CDR3: CASKGGLEQYF; V: TRBV7-9; size: .; J: TRBJ2-7; D: .
DNA: TGTGCCAGCAGCTTAGATTCGGTAGCTAACTATGGCTACACCTTC; CDR3: CASSLDSVANYGYTF; V: TRBV7-2; size: few; J: TRBJ1-2; D: .
DNA: TGCGCCAGCAGCTGGGTCGGTCCAGAATATGGTAGCTATGGCTACACCTTC; CDR3: CASSWVGPEYGSYGYTF; V: TRBV5-1; size: few; J: TRBJ1-2; D: .
DNA: TGTGCCAGCAGTGAATGGCAGGGGGCGGGCGAGCAGTACTTC; CDR3: CASSEWQGAGEQYF; V: TRBV2; size: .; J: TRBJ2-7; D: TRBD1
DNA: TGTGCCAGCAGTGGGCCGACTAGCGGGGGGTACCAAGAGACCCAGTACTTC; CDR3: CASSGPTSGGYQETQYF; V: TRBV27; size: .; J: TRBJ2-5; D: TRBD2
DNA: TGTGCCAGCAGCCTAGGTTATACAAGCTCCTACAATGAGCAGTTCTTC; CDR3: CASSLGYTSSYNEQFF; V: TRBV11-2; size: .; J: TRBJ2-1; D: .
DNA: TGTGCCTGCAGCCAAACCATCAGCACAGATACGCAGTATTTT; CDR3: CACSQTISTDTQYF; V: TRBV27; size: .; J: TRBJ2-3; D: .
DNA: TGTGCCAGCACCAAGGGGACCTCCTATGGCTACACCTTC; CDR3: CASTKGTSYGYTF; V: TRBV6-5; size: .; J: TRBJ1-2; D: .
DNA: TGTGCCAGCAGCCGCTATAGCTCTAGCGGGGGTGATACGCAGTATTTT; CDR3: CASSRYSSSGGDTQYF; V: TRBV7-8; size: few; J: TRBJ2-3; D: TRBD2
DNA: TGTGCCATCAGTGTTCGCCTAGAAGAGACCCAGTACTTC; CDR3: CAISVRLEETQYF; V: TRBV10-3; size: .; J: TRBJ2-5; D: .
DNA: TGTGCCATCAGCCAAACGGCCCGGGCGGGAGGGGAGACCCAGTACTTC; CDR3: CAISQTARAGGETQYF; V: TRBV10-3; size: .; J: TRBJ2-5; D: TRBD2
DNA: TGCAGCGTTAATTTGGGGGGCACAGATACGCAGTATTTT; CDR3: CSVNLGGTDTQYF; V: TRBV29-1; size: .; J: TRBJ2-3; D: .
DNA: TGTGCCAGCAGTGAAAGTTTGTGGGGGGACTACAATGAGCAGTTCTTC; CDR3: CASSESLWGDYNEQFF; V: TRBV2; size: few; J: TRBJ2-1; D: .
DNA: TGCAGCGTTGAGGGGGACACCCTCACAGATACGCAGTATTTT; CDR3: CSVEGDTLTDTQYF; V: TRBV29-1; size: .; J: TRBJ2-3; D: .
DNA: TGTGCCAGCAGCTGGACAGGGGAATCGTATGACTATGGCTACACCTTC; CDR3: CASSWTGESYDYGYTF; V: TRBV7-9; size: .; J: TRBJ1-2; D: TRBD1